The rows below give T cell receptor beta chains drawn from one sample of a study of response to subunit inactivated influenza vaccine. TCRdb reanalysed the RT-PCR reads using MiXCR and keeps one entry per CDR3 protein. The table lists about 800,000 distinct CDR3 sequences, about 20% of them singletons. The input for sequencing was PBMCs from blood, taken around 5 days after vaccination. The receptors come from a man aged 45-65 years who received an inactivated influenza vaccine. Each CDR3 is given with its conserved first and last residue. D genes are given only for firm matches. Expanded clones are given a class, and other clones once, few, many or no size at all.

>TRBV6-2/TRBV6-3|few|TRBD2|TRBJ2-2
TGTGCCAGCAGTTACCCGACTAGCGGGAGATTCCCGGCGAACACCGGGGAGCTGTTTTTT
CASSYPTSGRFPANTGELFF
>TRBV12-3/TRBV12-4|many|-|TRBJ1-5
TGTGCCAGCAGTTTAGATGGGGTGGGCGCTCAGCCCCAGCATTTT
CASSLDGVGAQPQHF
>TRBV7-2|few|-|TRBJ2-3
TGTGCCAGCAGCTTATTATGGGGGGCGGTAGATACGCAGTATTTT
CASSLLWGAVDTQYF
>TRBV29-1|-|TRBD2|TRBJ2-3
TGCAGCGTTAAACGGACTAGCGGAAGCACAGATACGCAGTATTTT
CSVKRTSGSTDTQYF
>TRBV9|few|TRBD1|TRBJ2-7
TGTGCCAGCAGCGTAGCTGGACAGGGGGACTACGAGCAGTACTTC
CASSVAGQGDYEQYF
>TRBV4-1|-|TRBD2|TRBJ2-1
TGCGCCAGCAGCTACGCTAGCGGGAGCTCCTACAATGAGCAGTTCTTC
CASSYASGSSYNEQFF
>TRBV14|few|TRBD2|TRBJ2-1
TGTGCCAGCAGCCAAGGAGCGGGGGTTATTGAGCAGTTCTTC
CASSQGAGVIEQFF
>TRBV20-1|-|-|TRBJ2-7
TGCAGTGGTGGTCGAGGCTACGAGCAGTACTTC
CSGGRGYEQYF
>TRBV27|few|TRBD1|TRBJ2-1
TGTGCCAGCAGTTTAAAGGGACAGGGGGATTATGAGCAGTTCTTC
CASSLKGQGDYEQFF
>TRBV5-1|few|-|TRBJ1-3
TGCGCCAGCAGCTTGGATTCCCCAGCTGGAAACACCATATATTTT
CASSLDSPAGNTIYF
>TRBV5-1|few|TRBD2|TRBJ2-3
TGCGCCAGCAGCACAACAGGGGGCAAACTAGCGGGGGGCAGAGATACGCAGTATTTT
CASSTTGGKLAGGRDTQYF
>TRBV4-3|few|TRBD2|TRBJ2-5
TGCGCCAGCAGCCAAGGCGGGGGGGCCATAGAGACCCAGTACTTC
CASSQGGGAIETQYF
>TRBV20-1|few|TRBD2|TRBJ2-7
TGCAGTGCTGGGGGACTAGCGGGAGACCACGAGCAGTACTTC
CSAGGLAGDHEQYF
>TRBV7-2|many|-|TRBJ2-1
TGTGCCAGCAGCTTGGTTCCTAACAATGAGCAGTTCTTC
CASSLVPNNEQFF
>TRBV11-2|few|TRBD2|TRBJ2-5
TGTGCCAGCAGCTGGGGAAGGACTAGCGGGGGGGCCGGAGAGACCCAGTACTTC
CASSWGRTSGGAGETQYF
>TRBV7-2|few|-|TRBJ1-5
TGTGCCAGCAGCTTTGACGGAAACCCGATCAATCAGCCCCAGCATTTT
CASSFDGNPINQPQHF
>TRBV7-2|-|-|TRBJ1-6
TGTGCCAGCAGTTCTGCCGCGGGTAATTCACCCCTCCACTTT
CASSSAAGNSPLHF
>TRBV7-9|many|-|TRBJ2-2
TGTGCCAGCAGCTCCCGGCGGGACACCGGGGAGCTGTTTTTT
CASSSRRDTGELFF
>TRBV20-1|-|-|TRBJ2-7
TGCAGTGCTAGACAGCCGACGGTGTCCTACGAGCAGTACTTC
CSARQPTVSYEQYF
>TRBV28|-|-|TRBJ1-1
TGTGCCAGCAACAAAGACACGTTTTCGGGGGCTTTCTTT
CASNKDTFSGAFF
>TRBV20-1|-|TRBD2|TRBJ2-1
TGCAGTGCTAGAGATCCAGCGGGGCCCTCCTACAATGAGCAGTTCTTC
CSARDPAGPSYNEQFF
>TRBV6-1|-|-|TRBJ2-5
TGTGCCAGCAGTGAAAGGGGAGCGGGCCGACAAGAGACCCAGTACTTC
CASSERGAGRQETQYF
>TRBV10-1|few|-|TRBJ2-3
TGCGCCAGCAGTGAGTCATGGAGGGTTGAAAGCCCCACAGCAGATACGCAGTATTTT
CASSESWRVESPTADTQYF
>TRBV7-2|many|-|TRBJ1-1
TGTGCCAGCAGCTTTTGGGCCAGCCAAAACACTGAAGCTTTCTTT
CASSFWASQNTEAFF
>TRBV29-1|many|TRBD1|TRBJ2-2
TGCAGCTCGTGGACAGGGGAGACCGGGGAGCTGTTTTTT
CSSWTGETGELFF
>TRBV6-1|few|-|TRBJ1-1
TGTGCCAGCATTGGCAACATGAACACTGAAGCTTTCTTT
CASIGNMNTEAFF
>TRBV6-2/TRBV6-3|-|-|TRBJ2-7
TGTGCCAGCAATCCGCGTCATCAGCGGAGGGGCTACGAGCAGTACTTC
CASNPRHQRRGYEQYF